What follows are 28 T cell receptor beta chains derived from one specimen sequenced in a study of blood T cell repertoires in COVID-19. Produced via immunoSEQ multiplex PCR; TCRdb's table is partial and in-frame only. The sample has some 52,000 clones; over 75% are singletons. Sequencing was performed on peripheral blood. The receptors originated from a human donor in a cohort sampled during active COVID-19.

The count of this clone is one. The chain couples TRBV9 to TRBJ2-6; 7 nucleotides match TRBD1. Germline lookup yields CDR1 SGDLS and CDR2 YYNGEE. V trimming: 0 bases; J trimming: 0 bases; junction bases outside the gene matches: 12. CDR3 length equals 20 residues. As DNA, the CDR3 is TGTGCCAGCAGCGTAGGCAGGGAGACAGGGAAGAGCTCTGGGGCCAACGTCCTGACTTTC. This codes for CASSVGRETGKSSGANVLTF.

The chain links TRBV2 to TRBJ1-2; maybe TRBD1 (6 bases). This CDR3 is 13 amino acids long. Germline V gene data show CDR1 as SNHLY and CDR2 as FYNNEI. The germline V and J ends were trimmed by 6 bases and 4 bases, with 12 bases remaining between them. The CDR3 loop reads CASRLQGFYGYTF. In nucleotides, the CDR3 is TGTGCCAGCAGACTACAGGGATTCTATGGCTACACCTTC.

Here the CDR3 reads CASRGGSTDTQYF. Written as DNA, the CDR3 is TGTGCCAGCAGAGGAGGAAGCACAGATACGCAGTATTTT. The rearrangement links TRBV3-1 (or the pseudogene TRBV3-2) to TRBJ2-3, with D possibly matching TRBD2 (5 bases). V was pared by 6 bases and J by 0 bases, with 7 bases between. The CDR3 consists of 13 residues. Germline V gives CDR1 LGHDT, CDR2 YNNKEL (reference sequence).

This clone appeared once. This chain connects TRBV6-5 to TRBJ2-7, with a possible D match to TRBD2 (6 bases). The germline gives CDR1 MNHEY, CDR2 SVGAGI. Trimming took off 4 bases at V and 7 bases at J, with 20 bases between the two ends. The length of the CDR3 is 15 residues. The CDR3 DNA sequence: TGTGCCAGCAGTTCAACTTCCGGGAGAACCAAGGAGCAGTACTTC. The encoded protein is CASSSTSGRTKEQYF.

The chain carries TRBV19 and TRBJ2-1; the match to TRBD1 covers 7 bases. J lost 2 bases, V lost 2 bases, and 3 bases had no gene match. Germline V gives CDR1 LNHDA, CDR2 SQIVND (reference sequence). The CDR3 has 15 amino acids. CDR3 sequence (DNA): TGTGCCAGTAGTATACAGGGACAGACCTACAATGAGCAGTTCTTC. Translation gives CASSIQGQTYNEQFF.

The chain is built from TRBV7-9 and TRBJ1-2, with D possibly TRBD1 on 5 matching bases. The length of the CDR3 is 15 residues. Germline-derived CDR1 and CDR2 are SEHNR and FQNEAQ (reference sequence). V was cut by 1 base and J by 8 bases, with 17 bases left in between. CDR3 nucleotides: TGTGCCAGCAGCTTAGTCTCCAGGGCTGGAGAGGGCTACACCTTC. Translation gives CASSLVSRAGEGYTF.

This sequence joins TRBV5-1 and TRBJ2-3, with TRBD2 as a possible D gene (6 bases). The V end was cut by 4 bases, the J end by 4 bases, with 10 bases between. The CDR3 spans 13 residues. CDR1 is SGHRS and CDR2 is YFSETQ in the germline V gene. The CDR3 here is CASSPGGADTQYF. The CDR3 DNA sequence: TGCGCCAGCAGCCCCGGAGGGGCAGATACGCAGTATTTT.

The chain links TRBV30 to TRBJ1-2, with unresolved D. Germline V gene lookup returns CDR1 GTSNPN and CDR2 SVGIG (reference sequence). V lost 0 bases and J lost 4, with 12 bases in between. CDR3 size: 14 residues. CDR3 DNA sequence: TGTGCCTGGAGTGTACGGGTGACTAGCTATGGCTACACCTTC. Its translation: CAWSVRVTSYGYTF.

The chain combines TRBV7-3 with TRBJ2-7, with a weak D call TRBD1 (6 bases). The CDR3 runs to 15 residues. Germline V CDR1 and CDR2: SGHTA, FQGTGA. Trimming pared 2 bases from V and 0 bases from J, leaving 11 bases between. This CDR3 reads CASSLGQPHSYEQYF. CDR3 in DNA: TGTGCCAGCAGCTTAGGACAGCCACACTCCTACGAGCAGTACTTC.

V gene TRBV5-1 combines with J gene TRBJ2-5; D is perhaps TRBD1 (6 bases). This CDR3 is 14 amino acids long. The V gene's germline CDR1 is SGHRS and CDR2 YFSETQ. The ends were cut back, 8 bases at V and 1 base at J, with 15 bases in the middle. CDR3 sequence reads: CASSGQQTQETQYF. The CDR3 nucleotides are TGCGCCAGTTCAGGACAGCAAACCCAAGAGACCCAGTACTTC.

The rearrangement uses TRBV28 and TRBJ2-1; TRBD2 matches 14 bases. This CDR3 has 16 amino acids. The V segment lost 6 bases and the J segment 7 bases; nucleotides outside the gene matches: 8. CDR1 MDHEN and CDR2 SYDVKM come from the germline V gene. CDR3 nucleotide sequence: TGTGCCAGCAGATTTTCCGGGACTAGCGGGAGAAATGAGCAGTTCTTC. Its protein is CASRFSGTSGRNEQFF.

The chain recombines TRBV9 with TRBJ2-2, with D tentatively TRBD1 (6 bases). The CDR3 spans 16 residues. V was pared by 4 bases and J by 3 bases, with 16 bases between. Germline assignment: CDR1 SGDLS and CDR2 YYNGEE. CDR3: CASSPRSDSYTGELFF. The DNA of the CDR3 is TGTGCCAGCAGCCCACGATCGGACAGCTACACCGGGGAGCTGTTTTTT.

About this clone itself: At one end, the junction sequence differs from germline, possibly due to a read error. CDR3 residues: CASSLSPTSGSHYEQYF. DNA for the CDR3: TGTGCCAGCAGCTTATCCCCCACTAGCGGGAGTCACTACGAGCAGTACTTC. V is TRBV28 and J is TRBJ2-7; 11 positions agree with TRBD2. Per germline, CDR1 MDHEN and CDR2 SYDVKM. CDR3 length: 17 amino acids.

Only one count was recorded for this clone. This chain connects TRBV10-3 to TRBJ2-7; 7 bases are a match to TRBD2. Germline values: CDR1 ENHRY, CDR2 SYGVKD. V gave up 0 bases and J gave up 0 bases; unmatched junction bases: 2. CDR3 length: 15 amino acids. CDR3 sequence (DNA): TGTGCCATCAGTGAGTCTCCTAGCGGCTCCTACGAGCAGTACTTC. Translating it yields CAISESPSGSYEQYF.

DNA of the CDR3: TGTGCCAGCAGCGTAGGCGGGCGGAACACCGGGGAGCTGTTTTTT. It yields the protein CASSVGGRNTGELFF. The J gene is TRBJ2-2, the V gene TRBV9; D is possibly TRBD2 (5 bases). With 0 bases removed from V and 1 base from J, the gap between germline ends came to 7 bases. The CDR3 runs 15 residues. In germline, CDR1 is SGDLS, CDR2 YYNGEE.

J is TRBJ1-2 and V is TRBV19; D not resolved. Between the trimmed V and J ends, which lost 5 bases and 5 bases, there was a span of 9 bases. Germline loops: CDR1 LNHDA, CDR2 SQIVND (reference sequence). CDR3 size: 12 residues. This CDR3 is CASSREGYGYTF. DNA for the CDR3: TGTGCCAGTAGTCGGGAGGGTTATGGCTACACCTTC.

The V call is TRBV29-1, the J call TRBJ2-7; D is possibly TRBD2 (6 bases). The CDR3 totals 13 residues. V gave up 7 bases and J gave up 3 bases, with 16 bases separating them. The germline CDR1 and CDR2 sequences are SQVTM and ANQGSEA. The CDR3 DNA is TGCAGCGGTATACTAGCAACAAGCTACGAGCAGTACTTC. Translating gives CSGILATSYEQYF.

The genes are TRBV4-2 and TRBJ2-1; D is possibly TRBD2 (7 bases). Looked up from germline, CDR1 is LGHNA and CDR2 is YNFKEQ. The CDR3 is made up of 14 amino acids. The germline V and J ends were trimmed by 0 bases and 12 bases, with 15 bases remaining between them. This CDR3 reads CASSQDSGGGGQFF. CDR3 coding DNA: TGTGCCAGCAGCCAAGACTCTGGGGGGGGCGGGCAGTTCTTC.

The chain couples TRBV3-1 (or the pseudogene TRBV3-2) to TRBJ1-1; TRBD1 matches 10 bases. CDR1 is LGHDT, CDR2 YNNKEL, per germline (reference sequence). V lost 0 bases and J lost 5; bases outside the gene matches: 9. The CDR3 length is 17 residues. The CDR3 is CASSQDLVPGQGTEAFF. The CDR3 DNA follows: TGTGCCAGCAGCCAAGACCTAGTCCCGGGACAGGGGACTGAAGCTTTCTTT.

The rearrangement joins TRBV18 to TRBJ2-7; 9 bases agree with TRBD2. Trimming at V came to 3 bases and at J to 1 base, leaving 7 bases not matched to a gene. In germline, CDR1 is KGHSH, CDR2 LQKENI. This CDR3 has 16 amino acids. The CDR3: CASSPLVAGVSYEQYF. The CDR3 DNA reads TGTGCCAGCTCACCCCTGGTAGCGGGGGTTTCCTACGAGCAGTACTTC.

The V call is TRBV3-1 (or the pseudogene TRBV3-2), the J call TRBJ2-7; a weak D match, TRBD1 (5 bases). The V end lost 3 bases, the J end lost 4 bases, and 10 bases lay between the germline ends. The CDR3 length is 13 residues. CDR1 and CDR2 from the germline V gene are LGHDT and YNNKEL (reference sequence). For the CDR3, the DNA is TGTGCCAGCAGCCACAGGGAACTTTACGAGCAGTACTTC. Translating gives CASSHRELYEQYF.

The chain has TRBV6-4 and TRBJ2-3, with 11 bases identical to TRBD2. The germline gives CDR1 MRHNA, CDR2 SNTAGT. The ends lost 4 bases at V and 3 bases at J; junction bases unmatched: 0. The CDR3 covers 14 residues. The CDR3 sequence is CASSVAGGTDTQYF. For the CDR3, the DNA is TGTGCCAGCAGTGTAGCGGGAGGGACAGATACGCAGTATTTT.

The V gene is TRBV7-6, the J gene TRBJ2-3; D is possibly TRBD2 (6 bases). CDR1 SGHVS and CDR2 FNYEAQ come from the germline V gene. Trimming removed 5 bases from V and 2 bases from J, with 20 bases in between. The CDR3 is 17 amino acids. The CDR3 here is CASSPHGTGLPTDTQYF. CDR3 bases: TGTGCCAGCAGCCCACACGGGACGGGACTCCCCACAGATACGCAGTATTTT.

CDR3 amino acids: CASRQGQVGTGELFF. The CDR3 DNA follows: TGCGCCAGCAGGCAGGGACAGGTTGGGACCGGGGAGCTGTTTTTT. This chain joins TRBV10-1 and TRBJ2-2, with TRBD1 matching 8 bases. Trimming removed 6 bases from V and 5 bases from J; junction bases left unmatched: 8. The germline CDR1 and CDR2 sequences are WNHNN and SYGVQD (reference sequence). This CDR3 has 15 amino acids.

The chain is built from TRBV6-4 and TRBJ1-5; D is perhaps TRBD1 (5 bases). The V and J ends lost 5 bases and 6 bases respectively, with 23 bases between them. Germline assignment: CDR1 MRHNA and CDR2 SNTAGT. The CDR3 is 17 amino acids. The CDR3 DNA reads as TGTGCCAGCAGTCTACCGGGCCAAGGGGAGGGCGGTCAGCCCCAGCATTTT. As protein: CASSLPGQGEGGQPQHF.

The chain carries TRBV28 and TRBJ2-2, with a possible D match to TRBD2 (6 bases). Germline V gene sequence: CDR1 MDHEN, CDR2 SYDVKM. V was shortened by 9 bases and J by 2 bases, with 16 bases between the two germline ends. The CDR3 loop spans 15 amino acids. CDR3 residues: CASQSAGSNTGELFF. The CDR3 DNA is TGTGCCAGTCAATCGGCGGGGTCCAACACCGGGGAGCTGTTTTTT.

This clone appeared once. The V call is TRBV6-5, the J call TRBJ2-3; 7 positions agree with TRBD1. The junction had 3 bases not matched to a gene; V was cut back by 2 bases and J by 7 bases. The CDR3 sequence is 13 residues long. From germline, CDR1 is MNHEY and CDR2 SVGAGI. This CDR3 reads CASSYRGLYTQYF. CDR3 nucleotides: TGTGCCAGCAGTTACAGGGGGCTTTATACGCAGTATTTT.

V is TRBV12-3 or TRBV12-4 and J is TRBJ2-7; TRBD1 agrees at 8 bases. The trim removed 6 bases at V and 2 bases at J, leaving 3 bases unmatched. The CDR3 sequence is 13 residues long. CDR3 in amino acids: CASSRTGTYEQYF. The CDR3 DNA sequence: TGTGCCAGCAGCCGGACAGGGACCTACGAGCAGTACTTC.